The T cell receptor (beta chain) under discussion was sequenced for a study of CD8 T cells in ankylosing spondylitis. Study outcomes and limitations: Researchers reportedly found disease-linked clones significantly enriched in matched ankylosing spondylitis synovial fluid.

In this sample, this clonotype turned up many times. Its matching antigen is unknown. CDR1 is DFQATT and CDR2 is SNEGSKA in the germline V gene (reference sequence). V shed 4 bases, J shed 4 bases, and the junction held 10 bases outside the gene matches. The CDR3 has 15 amino acids. TCRdb independently ran MiXCR on the 5' RACE reads; one entry per CDR3 protein. Of approximately 260,000 distinct CDR3 sequences in the sample, around 9.2% were seen once. The chain couples TRBV20-1 to TRBJ2-1, with 7 nucleotides matching TRBD2. The sequenced sample consisted of blood, either unsorted or a sorted T cell fraction (not recorded which). The source is a male donor with ankylosing spondylitis or in good health (not recorded which). CDR3 DNA: TGCAGTGCTATAGGACCGGGACTACAATACAATGAGCAGTTCTTC. It is translated as CSAIGPGLQYNEQFF.